This TCR beta chain was identified in a study of cytomegalovirus exposure and HLA in healthy donors. Sequencing was performed with immunoSEQ multiplex PCR; in TCRdb, only in-frame clones are kept and a portion is missing. Counted here are 220,000 or so clones, over 80% occurring once; the ten biggest clones make up about 14%. This clone was counted a few times. CDR3 length: 12 amino acids. V was cut by 4 bases and J by 7 bases, with 8 bases left in between. Germline CDR1 SNHLY, CDR2 FYNNEI. Sequencing input: PBMCs. The genes are TRBV2 and TRBJ2-1; a weak D match, TRBD1 (5 bases). This clonotype was sampled from a woman in her twenties or thirties in good health and CMV-seropositive. The CDR3 reads CASSGSGNEQFF. As DNA, the CDR3 is TGTGCCAGCAGTGGTTCAGGGAATGAGCAGTTCTTC.